What follows describes a single TCR beta chain. The data derive from a study of blood T cell repertoires in COVID-19. Background on the study: The United States, Italy and Spain supplied acute and convalescent COVID-19 samples.

This table comes from immunoSEQ multiplex PCR, and its TCRdb copy is limited to in-frame clones, with some not included. The table has hundreds of thousands of clones, roughly 80% seen once. Each exposed participant met a COVID-19 case in the 2 weeks preceding study entry. This CDR3 region has 13 residues. Looked up from germline, CDR1 is SGHRS and CDR2 is YFSETQ. Trimming took 7 bases from V and 2 from J, leaving 12 bases between them. The sample comprised PBMCs or T cells enriched from blood (not recorded which). V usage is TRBV5-1 and J usage is TRBJ1-2; a weak D match, TRBD1 (5 bases). The origin of this receptor is a woman between 50 and 59 years old who had been exposed to COVID-19. This CDR3 is CASRGGGNYGYTF. DNA of the CDR3: TGCGCCAGCCGGGGGGGAGGCAACTATGGCTACACCTTC.